The T cell receptor beta chain described here comes from a study of regulatory T cells in long-lasting Graves disease. The TCR beta library used iRepertoire HTBI primers with Arm-PCR amplification of CDR3. TCRdb fed the multiplex PCR reads into MiXCR, producing one record per CDR3 protein. The data contain about 460,000 distinct CDR3 sequences, 14% of them singletons. The time point here: newly diagnosed GD, antithyroid drugs for less than 3 months. From RNA extracted from PBMCs, the TCR library was made. Trimming cost V 5 bases and J 2 bases; bases outside gene matches: 27. This CDR3 comprises 21 residues. Only a few counts were recorded for this clonotype. The same data also went into a second study, on T cells in Graves' hyperthyroidism and ophthalmopathy.

The sequences come from peripheral blood mononuclear cells (PBMCs), collected at new diagnosis, from a patient treated with antithyroid drugs. The sequence derives from a woman between 50 and 59 years old with Graves disease. The chain carries TRBV12-3 or TRBV12-4 and TRBJ2-7; 7 bases match TRBD1. This chain's CDR3 is CASSQKITTGWAPSEAYEQYF. The CDR3 nucleotides are TGTGCCAGCAGTCAAAAAATAACGACAGGGTGGGCACCATCAGAGGCCTACGAGCAGTACTTC.